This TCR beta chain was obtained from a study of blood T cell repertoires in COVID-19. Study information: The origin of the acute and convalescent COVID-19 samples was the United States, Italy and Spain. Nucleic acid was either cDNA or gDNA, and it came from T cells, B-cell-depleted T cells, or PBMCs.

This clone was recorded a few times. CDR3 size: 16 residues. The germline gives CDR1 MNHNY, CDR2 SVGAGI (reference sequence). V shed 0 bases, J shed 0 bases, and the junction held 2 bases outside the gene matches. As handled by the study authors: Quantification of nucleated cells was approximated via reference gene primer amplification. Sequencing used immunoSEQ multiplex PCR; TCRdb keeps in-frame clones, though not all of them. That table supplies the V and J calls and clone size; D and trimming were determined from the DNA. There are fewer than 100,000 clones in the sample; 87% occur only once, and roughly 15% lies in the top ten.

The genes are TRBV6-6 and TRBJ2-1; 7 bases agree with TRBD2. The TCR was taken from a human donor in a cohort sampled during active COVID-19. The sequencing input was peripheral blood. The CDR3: CASSYSGGSSYNEQFF. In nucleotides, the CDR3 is TGTGCCAGCAGTTACTCGGGCGGGAGCTCCTACAATGAGCAGTTCTTC.